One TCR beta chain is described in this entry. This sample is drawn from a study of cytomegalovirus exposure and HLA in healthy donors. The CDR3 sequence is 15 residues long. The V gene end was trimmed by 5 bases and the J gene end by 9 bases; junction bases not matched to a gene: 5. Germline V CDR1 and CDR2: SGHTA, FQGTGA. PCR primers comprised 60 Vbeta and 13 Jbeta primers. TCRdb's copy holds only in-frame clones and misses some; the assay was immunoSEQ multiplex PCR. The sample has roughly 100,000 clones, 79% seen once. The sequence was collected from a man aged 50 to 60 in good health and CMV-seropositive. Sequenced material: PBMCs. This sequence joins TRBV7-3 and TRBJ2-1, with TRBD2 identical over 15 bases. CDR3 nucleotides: TGTGCCAGCAGCCCCCAGGGACTAGCGGGAGGTGAGCAGTTCTTC. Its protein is CASSPQGLAGGEQFF.